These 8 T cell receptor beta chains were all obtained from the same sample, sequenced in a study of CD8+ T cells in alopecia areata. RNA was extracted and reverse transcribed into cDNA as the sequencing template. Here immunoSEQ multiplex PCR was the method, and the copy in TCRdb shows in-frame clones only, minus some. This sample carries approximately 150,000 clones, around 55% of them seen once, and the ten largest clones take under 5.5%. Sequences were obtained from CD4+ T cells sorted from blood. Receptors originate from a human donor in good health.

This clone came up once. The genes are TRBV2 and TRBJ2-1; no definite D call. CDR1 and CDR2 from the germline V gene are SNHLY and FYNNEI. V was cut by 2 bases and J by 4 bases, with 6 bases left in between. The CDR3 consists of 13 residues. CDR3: CASSEFRYNEQFF. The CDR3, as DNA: TGTGCCAGCAGTGAATTCAGATACAATGAGCAGTTCTTC.

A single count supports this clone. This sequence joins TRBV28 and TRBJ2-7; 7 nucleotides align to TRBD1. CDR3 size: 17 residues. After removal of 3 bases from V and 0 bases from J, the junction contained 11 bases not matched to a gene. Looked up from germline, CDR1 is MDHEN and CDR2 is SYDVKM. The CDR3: CASSFSWDSRSSYEQYF. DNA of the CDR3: TGTGCCAGCAGTTTCTCTTGGGACAGCCGAAGCTCCTACGAGCAGTACTTC.

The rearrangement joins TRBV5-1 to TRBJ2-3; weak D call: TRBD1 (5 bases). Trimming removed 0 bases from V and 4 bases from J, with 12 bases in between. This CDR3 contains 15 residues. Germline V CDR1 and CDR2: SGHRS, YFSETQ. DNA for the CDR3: TGCGCCAGCAGCTTGGGCAGGGCGGCATCAGATACGCAGTATTTT. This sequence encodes CASSLGRAASDTQYF.

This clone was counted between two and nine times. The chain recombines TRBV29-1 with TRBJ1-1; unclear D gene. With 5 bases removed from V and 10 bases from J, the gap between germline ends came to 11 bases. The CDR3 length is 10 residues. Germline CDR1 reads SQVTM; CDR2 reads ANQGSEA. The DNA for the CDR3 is TGCAGCGTTCGTGAGGGCGCAGCTTTCTTT. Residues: CSVREGAAFF.

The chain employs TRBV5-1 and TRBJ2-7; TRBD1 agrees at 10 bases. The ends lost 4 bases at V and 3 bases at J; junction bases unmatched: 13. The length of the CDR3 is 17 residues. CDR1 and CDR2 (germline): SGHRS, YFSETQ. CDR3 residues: CASSLPGQGSWYYEQYF. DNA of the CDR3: TGCGCCAGCAGCCTGCCGGGACAGGGGAGTTGGTACTACGAGCAGTACTTC.

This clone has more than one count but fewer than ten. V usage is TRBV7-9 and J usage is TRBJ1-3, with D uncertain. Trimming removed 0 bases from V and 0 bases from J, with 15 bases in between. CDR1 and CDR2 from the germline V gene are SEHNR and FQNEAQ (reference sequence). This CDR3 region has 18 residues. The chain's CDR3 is CASSLAAGDLLSGNTIYF. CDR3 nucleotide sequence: TGTGCCAGCAGCTTAGCGGCGGGCGACCTTCTCTCTGGAAACACCATATATTTT.

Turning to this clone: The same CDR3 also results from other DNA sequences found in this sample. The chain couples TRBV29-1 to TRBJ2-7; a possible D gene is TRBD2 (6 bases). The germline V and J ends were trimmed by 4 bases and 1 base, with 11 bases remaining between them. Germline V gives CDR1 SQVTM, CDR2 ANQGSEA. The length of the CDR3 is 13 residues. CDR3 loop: CSVGSRGSYEQYF. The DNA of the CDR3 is TGCAGCGTTGGAAGTCGGGGGTCCTACGAGCAGTACTTC.

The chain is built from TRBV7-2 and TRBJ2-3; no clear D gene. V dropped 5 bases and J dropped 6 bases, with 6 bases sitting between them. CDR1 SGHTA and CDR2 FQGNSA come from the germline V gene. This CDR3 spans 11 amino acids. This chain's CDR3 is CASSEQDTQYF. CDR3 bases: TGTGCCAGCAGCGAACAGGATACGCAGTATTTT.